The next 14 T cell receptor beta chains were all read from a single sample in a study of cytomegalovirus exposure and HLA in healthy donors. Use of 60 Vbeta and 13 Jbeta primers characterized the PCR. Measured with immunoSEQ multiplex PCR; TCRdb has only the in-frame clones, and not every one. The top ten clones hold about 2% of a sample with over 95,000 clones, about 79% of them seen once. Sequencing was performed on PBMCs. The receptors originated from a human donor in good health.

This chain connects TRBV28 to TRBJ1-4; 8 positions agree with TRBD1. The CDR3 totals 16 residues. Germline V gene data show CDR1 as MDHEN and CDR2 as SYDVKM. The V gene end was trimmed by 6 bases and the J gene end by 6 bases; junction bases not matched to a gene: 12. CDR3 DNA: TGTGCCAGCAGACTCGGTACCGGGACAGGTGATGAAAAACTGTTTTTT. Translated, it gives CASRLGTGTGDEKLFF.

This clone was counted between two and nine times. This rearrangement joins TRBV6-5 to TRBJ1-2; D might be TRBD1 (6 bases). The CDR3 is 16 amino acids. V lost 3 bases and J lost 0, with 14 bases in between. Germline lookup yields CDR1 MNHEY and CDR2 SVGAGI. The DNA for the CDR3 is TGTGCCAGCAGTTATTCGGGGGGGGCTTCTAACTATGGCTACACCTTC. This translates into CASSYSGGASNYGYTF.

The J gene is TRBJ1-2, the V gene TRBV5-6; D is unresolved. Germline CDR1 reads SGHDT; CDR2 reads YYEEEE. The CDR3 spans 11 residues. The ends were cut back, 4 bases at V and 5 bases at J, with 6 bases in the middle. In nucleotides, the CDR3 is TGTGCCAGCAGCCGACAATATGGCTACACCTTC. Amino acids: CASSRQYGYTF.

This chain links TRBV2 with TRBJ2-1; perhaps TRBD2 as D (5 bases). The germline V gene has CDR1 SNHLY and CDR2 FYNNEI. This CDR3 is 15 amino acids long. V dropped 6 bases and J dropped 0 bases, with 12 bases sitting between them. The CDR3 nucleotides are TGTGCCAGCAGCTCCAGCGGTTACTCCTACAATGAGCAGTTCTTC. It specifies CASSSSGYSYNEQFF.

The sample holds a few counts of this clone. This chain joins TRBV2 and TRBJ1-5; 9 bases are shared with TRBD1. The V gene's germline CDR1 is SNHLY and CDR2 FYNNEI. This CDR3 comprises 15 residues. J was trimmed by 1 base and V by 7 bases; bases with no gene match: 5. The CDR3 nucleotides read TGTGCCAGCAATCAACAGGGGGCGAGCAATCAGCCCCAGCATTTT. Translating gives CASNQQGASNQPQHF. The full variable domain, in which reference TRBV2 and TRBJ1-5 provide the parts outside the CDR3, is EPEVTQTPSHQVTQMGQEVILRCVPISNHLYFYWYRQILGQKVEFLVSFYNNEISEKSEIFDDQFSVERPDGSNFTLKIRSTKLEDSAMYFCASNQQGASNQPQHFGDGTRLSIL.

The gene calls are TRBV6-5 and TRBJ1-2; a weak D match, TRBD1 (5 bases). The CDR3 covers 13 residues. Germline loops: CDR1 MNHEY, CDR2 SVGAGI. V was shortened by 6 bases and J by 2 bases, with 10 bases between the two germline ends. DNA of the CDR3: TGTGCCAGCAGATTCGACAGCAACTATGGCTACACCTTC. It translates to CASRFDSNYGYTF.

This clone occurred a few times. V and J are TRBV7-9 and TRBJ2-6; 8 bases fit TRBD2. Germline trimming cut 5 bases from V and 4 bases from J; bases unmatched to any gene: 4. Germline assignment: CDR1 SEHNR and CDR2 FQNEAQ (reference sequence). The CDR3 totals 15 residues. The CDR3 spells CASSREGTGANVLTF. The CDR3 DNA is TGTGCCAGCAGCCGGGAGGGTACCGGGGCCAACGTCCTGACTTTC.

This sequence joins TRBV27 and TRBJ2-7; TRBD2 aligns across 11 bases. The CDR3 length is 15 residues. CDR1 MNHEY and CDR2 SMNVEV come from the germline V gene (reference sequence). Unmatched junction bases numbered 3, after V lost 4 bases and J lost 1 base. This chain's CDR3 is CASSSTSGGSYEQYF. The CDR3 DNA reads TGTGCCAGCAGTTCCACTAGCGGGGGTTCCTACGAGCAGTACTTC.

The CDR3 nucleotides are TGTGCCAGCAGCTTAGCCTCTAGCGGGGGGTACAATGAGCAGTTCTTC. Protein: CASSLASSGGYNEQFF. V gene TRBV11-3 combines with J gene TRBJ2-1, with TRBD2 matching 11 bases. The CDR3 sequence is 16 residues long. V was clipped by 1 base and J by 4 bases; unmatched bases: 3. CDR1 and CDR2 (germline): SGHNT, YENEEA.

The rearrangement links TRBV28 to TRBJ2-1, with D possibly TRBD2 on 6 matching bases. Trimming took 8 bases from V and 2 from J, leaving 10 bases between them. The CDR3 runs to 13 residues. The germline V gene has CDR1 MDHEN and CDR2 SYDVKM. CDR3 sequence (DNA): TGTGCCAGCGGAGGGATCGCCTACAATGAGCAGTTCTTC. Translating it yields CASGGIAYNEQFF.

This clone has only one observation. The genes are TRBV5-1 and TRBJ1-2; maybe TRBD1 (6 bases). The CDR3 length is 14 residues. V was shortened by 0 bases and J by 4 bases, with 10 bases between the two germline ends. Germline CDR1 is SGHRS and CDR2 is YFSETQ. CDR3 in amino acids: CASSLGTVSYGYTF. The CDR3 bases are TGCGCCAGCAGCTTGGGGACAGTGTCCTATGGCTACACCTTC.

The chain recombines TRBV29-1 with TRBJ2-3, with D possibly TRBD2 on 7 matching bases. Trimming left V 3 bases short and J 10 bases short, with 17 bases between. The length of the CDR3 is 13 residues. In germline, CDR1 is SQVTM, CDR2 ANQGSEA. The DNA for the CDR3 is TGCAGCGTTGATCCGGGGGGCACGATTGCGCAGTATTTT. This gives the protein CSVDPGGTIAQYF.

The J gene is TRBJ2-2, the V gene TRBV5-5; TRBD2 is a possible D gene (5 bases). V lost 4 bases and J 4 bases, leaving 23 bases between the germline ends. Germline-derived CDR1 and CDR2 are SGHKS and YYEKEE (reference sequence). The CDR3 extends over 18 amino acids. CDR3 sequence reads: CASSRLRTTSQGTGELFF. CDR3 in DNA: TGTGCCAGCAGCCGCCTCCGGACCACTAGTCAAGGCACCGGGGAGCTGTTTTTT.

This chain joins TRBV27 and TRBJ2-3; TRBD2 agrees at 7 bases. The junction had 10 bases not matched to a gene; V was cut back by 5 bases and J by 2 bases. Looked up from germline, CDR1 is MNHEY and CDR2 is SMNVEV (reference sequence). The CDR3 covers 16 residues. The CDR3, as DNA: TGTGCCAGCAGTAGCCCGGGAGGCCCGTACACAGATACGCAGTATTTT. Translated: CASSSPGGPYTDTQYF.